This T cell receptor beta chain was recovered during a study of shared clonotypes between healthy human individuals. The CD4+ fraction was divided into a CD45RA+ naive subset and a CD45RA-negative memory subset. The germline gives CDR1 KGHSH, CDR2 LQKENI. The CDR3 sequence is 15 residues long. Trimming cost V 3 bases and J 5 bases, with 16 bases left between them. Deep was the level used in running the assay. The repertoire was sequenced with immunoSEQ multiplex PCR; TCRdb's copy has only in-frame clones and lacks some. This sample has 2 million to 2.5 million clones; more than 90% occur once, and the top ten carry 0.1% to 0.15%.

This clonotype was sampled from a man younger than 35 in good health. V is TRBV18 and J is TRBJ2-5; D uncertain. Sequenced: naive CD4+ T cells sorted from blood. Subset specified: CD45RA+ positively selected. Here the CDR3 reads CASSPIPWSDETQYF. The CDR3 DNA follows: TGTGCCAGCTCACCGATTCCGTGGAGTGACGAGACCCAGTACTTC.